These T cell receptor beta chains were read from a single sample in a study of T cell responses to AZD1222 COVID-19 vaccine. TCRdb's table, derived via immunoSEQ multiplex PCR, lists solely in-frame clones and lacks some. The profile shows about 140,000 clones, roughly 90% of them singletons. The material was peripheral blood, obtained on day 0 of AZD1222 vaccination. The receptors here all came from an adult in good health. Both conserved end residues are part of each CDR3. D genes are given only for firm matches. The size field is filled for only some rows; it gives once, few, many or a size class.

TRBV18,.,TRBJ2-7,14,.,CASSPKDSSYEQYF,TGTGCCAGCTCACCAAAGGACAGCTCCTACGAGCAGTACTTC
TRBV6-5,.,TRBJ1-1,14,.,CASSPSGTSSEAFF,TGTGCCAGCAGCCCCTCGGGGACGTCCTCTGAAGCTTTCTTT
TRBV7-2,.,TRBJ1-1,16,.,CASSSGTPYLNTEAFF,TGTGCCAGCAGCTCGGGGACACCTTATTTGAACACTGAAGCTTTCTTT
TRBV5-1,TRBD2,TRBJ2-1,16,.,CASSSSAGGLTSEQFF,TGCGCCAGCAGCTCGTCAGCGGGGGGGCTTACAAGTGAGCAGTTCTTC
TRBV4-1,.,TRBJ2-7,15,.,CASSQGTGLSYEQYF,TGCGCCAGCAGCCAAGGAACAGGCCTCTCCTACGAGCAGTACTTC
TRBV2,.,TRBJ2-3,15,.,CASSDGQGLGDTQYF,TGTGCCAGCAGTGATGGGCAGGGGCTAGGGGATACGCAGTATTTT
TRBV11-2,.,TRBJ1-2,14,.,CASRRPGTHYGYTF,TGTGCCAGCAGAAGACCCGGGACGCACTATGGCTATACCTTC
TRBV4-2,TRBD1,TRBJ1-1,16,.,CASSLRTGRGWTEAFF,TGTGCCAGCAGCCTTCGGACAGGGAGGGGGTGGACTGAAGCTTTCTTT
TRBV19,.,TRBJ2-2,15,.,CASLLSGYNTGELFF,TGTGCCTCCCTTCTAAGCGGGTATAACACCGGGGAGCTGTTTTTT
TRBV5-6,.,TRBJ2-7,11,.,CASSRLYEQYF,TGTGCCAGCAGCCGCCTATACGAGCAGTACTTC
TRBV30,.,TRBJ1-5,17,once,CAWTLPMGVGGNQPQHF,TGTGCCTGGACTTTACCGATGGGGGTTGGTGGCAATCAGCCCCAGCATTTT